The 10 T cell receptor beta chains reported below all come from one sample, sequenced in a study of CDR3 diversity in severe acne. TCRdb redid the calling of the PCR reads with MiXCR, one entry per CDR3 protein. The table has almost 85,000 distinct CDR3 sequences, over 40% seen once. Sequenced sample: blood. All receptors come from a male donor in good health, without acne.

The CDR3, as DNA: TGTGCCACCGAGGACGCCTCGAGGACCGGGGAGCTGTTTTTT. It yields the protein CATEDASRTGELFF. The chain joins TRBV10-3 to TRBJ2-2; D is unresolved. The V gene's germline CDR1 is ENHRY and CDR2 SYGVKD. V was cut by 10 bases and J by 5 bases, with 17 bases left in between. There are 14 residues in the CDR3.

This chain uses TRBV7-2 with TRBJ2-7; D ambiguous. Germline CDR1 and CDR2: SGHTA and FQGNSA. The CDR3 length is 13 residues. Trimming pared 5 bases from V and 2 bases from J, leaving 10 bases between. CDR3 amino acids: CASSHGPTYEQYF. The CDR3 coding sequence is TGTGCCAGCAGCCACGGTCCCACCTACGAGCAGTACTTC.

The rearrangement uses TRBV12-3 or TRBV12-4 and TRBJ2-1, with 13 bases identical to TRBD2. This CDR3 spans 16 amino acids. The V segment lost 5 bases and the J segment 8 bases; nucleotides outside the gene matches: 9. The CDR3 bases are TGTGCCAGCAGTAAACTAGCGGGGGGGCCGAAGGATGAGCAGTTCTTC. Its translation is CASSKLAGGPKDEQFF.

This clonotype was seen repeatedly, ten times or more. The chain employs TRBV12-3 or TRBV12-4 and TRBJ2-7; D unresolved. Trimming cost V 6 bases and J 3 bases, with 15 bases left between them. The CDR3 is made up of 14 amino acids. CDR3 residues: CASSDQTQRYEQYF. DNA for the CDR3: TGTGCCAGCAGCGACCAGACCCAACGCTACGAGCAGTACTTC.

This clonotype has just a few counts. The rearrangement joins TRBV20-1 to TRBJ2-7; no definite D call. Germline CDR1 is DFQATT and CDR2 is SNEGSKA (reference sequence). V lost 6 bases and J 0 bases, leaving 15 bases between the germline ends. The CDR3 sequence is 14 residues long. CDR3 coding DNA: TGCAGTGCCGCCTCCATGAAACGCTCCTACGAGCAGTACTTC. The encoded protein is CSAASMKRSYEQYF.

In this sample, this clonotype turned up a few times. For the CDR3, the DNA is TGCGCCAGCAGCTTAGTAATAGCGGAGGGGCGTGATACGCAGTATTTT. Protein product: CASSLVIAEGRDTQYF. The gene calls are TRBV5-1 and TRBJ2-3, with D perhaps matching TRBD2 (6 bases). The V and J ends lost 2 bases and 6 bases respectively, with 19 bases between them. The CDR3 covers 16 residues. Germline V CDR1 and CDR2: SGHRS, YFSETQ. Using reference TRBV5-1 and TRBJ2-3 for the parts outside the CDR3, the full variable domain is KAGVTQTPRYLIKTRGQQVTLSCSPISGHRSVSWYQQTPGQGLQFLFEYFSETQRNKGNFPGRFSGRQFSNSRSEMNVSTLELGDSALYLCASSLVIAEGRDTQYFGPGTRLTVL.

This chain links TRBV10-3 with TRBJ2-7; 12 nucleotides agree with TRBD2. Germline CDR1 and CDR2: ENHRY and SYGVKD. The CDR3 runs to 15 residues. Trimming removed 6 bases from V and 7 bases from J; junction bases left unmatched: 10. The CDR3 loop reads CAISRASSGRDEQYF. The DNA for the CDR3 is TGTGCCATCAGCCGAGCTTCTAGCGGGAGGGATGAGCAGTACTTC.

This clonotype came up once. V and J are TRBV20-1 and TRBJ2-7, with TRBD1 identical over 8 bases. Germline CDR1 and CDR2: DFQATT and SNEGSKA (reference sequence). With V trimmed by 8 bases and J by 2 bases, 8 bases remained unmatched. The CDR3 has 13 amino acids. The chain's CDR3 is CSWAGTGPYEQYF. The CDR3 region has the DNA TGCAGTTGGGCCGGGACAGGTCCCTACGAGCAGTACTTC.

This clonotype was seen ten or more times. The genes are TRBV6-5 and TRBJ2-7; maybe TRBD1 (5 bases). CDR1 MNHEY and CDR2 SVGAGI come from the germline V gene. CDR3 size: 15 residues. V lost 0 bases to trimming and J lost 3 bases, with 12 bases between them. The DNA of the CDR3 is TGTGCCAGCAGTTACTCGATAGGGGTAAACTACGAGCAGTACTTC. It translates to CASSYSIGVNYEQYF.

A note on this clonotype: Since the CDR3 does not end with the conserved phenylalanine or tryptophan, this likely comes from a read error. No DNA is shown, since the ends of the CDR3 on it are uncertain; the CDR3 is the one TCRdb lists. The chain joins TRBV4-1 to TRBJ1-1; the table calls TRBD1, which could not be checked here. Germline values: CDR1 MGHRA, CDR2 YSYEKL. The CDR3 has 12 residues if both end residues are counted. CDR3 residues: CASSQEGGRLSY.